This TCR beta chain was sequenced during a study of T cells in localized non-small cell lung cancer (dated by TCRdb to the early 2020s). For the study in its entirety: The study analyzed T cell repertoires of about 230 early-stage NSCLC patients, comparing tumors and uninvolved tumor-adjacent lungs. The cohort was made up of hundreds of treatment-naive NSCLC patients whose localized lung tumors had been resected. Of the NSCLC patients, 129 were male and 107 were female, and the mean age was approximately 64 years.

TCR beta CDR3 regions were sequenced from DNA using the immunoSEQ Assay. The source study handled its data this way. T cell density was computed as TCR beta template counts normalized to usable DNA estimated by amplifying housekeeping genes. Richness was estimated using the preseqR package, with extrapolation to 400,000 templates for PBMC samples and to 120,000 templates for tissue samples. Clonality was defined as one minus Pielou's evenness. Differential abundance testing on productive amino-acid clonotypes, with a minimum total count of 5 and an alpha of 0.1, was used to identify tissue-enriched TCRs. The Jaccard Index and the Morisita Overlap Index were used to measure repertoire overlap between compartments. GLIPH grouped TCR beta CDR3s together with public tetramer-defined viral CDR3s, and a viral motif had to include at least three viral sequences and also show V-gene enrichment. Not all clones reach the TCRdb copy of this immuneACCESS table, which keeps in-frame sequences only. Checked studies attribute under half of the gap to unresolved V genes and leave the rest unexplained. The DNA gave D and trimming, while V, J and clone size come from that table. Across this sample there are some 3,200 clones, with roughly 29% seen only once. The ten largest clones add up to about 8% of the sample.

The paper as a whole reports these results and caveats: A median of approximately 62 of the top 100 tumor clones turned up in the paired uninvolved adjacent lung, and some 27 of those clones also ranked among the top 100 of that same adjacent lung. Uninvolved tumor-adjacent lung showed the highest T cell clonality, higher than tumor, which suggests more focused antigenic responses in the adjacent lung. Because of the exploratory design, TCR variables were selected using unadjusted p-values without false-discovery rate correction. Longer overall survival was associated with higher T cell density in blood, whereas shorter survival was associated with higher clonality in adjacent lung. Because multi-region sequencing of the tumors was not done, intratumor heterogeneity could not be ruled out.

As to this clone: What antigen it recognizes has not been identified. Base-call qualities are not available, and no considerably larger clone is one nucleotide away.

V loses 0 bases of germline sequence and J loses 5 bases, and the interval between the two ends is 11 bases. In the germline V gene, CDR1 corresponds to SGHRS and CDR2 to YFSETQ. There are 14 amino acids in the CDR3, from cysteine to phenylalanine inclusive. The CDR3 DNA has 42 bases and is translated from base 1. At diagnosis, peripheral blood, uninvolved tumor-adjacent lung and tumor were collected and were preserved as a mix of fresh-frozen and FFPE material. The clonotype was recovered from a man aged 40-75 years with stage I lung adenocarcinoma. Here the chain combines TRBV5-1 and TRBJ1-2, with a tentative D gene TRBD1 over 5 matching bases. Sequenced here: lung tumor tissue, sampled before any cancer treatment. The CDR3 sequence is CASSLEGSGYGYTF. The nucleotides are TGCGCCAGCAGCTTGGAGGGGTCCGGATATGGCTACACCTTC.